The 22 T cell receptor beta chains reported below all come from one sample, sequenced in a study of T cell responses to AZD1222 COVID-19 vaccine. The assay was immunoSEQ multiplex PCR, and TCRdb's table has in-frame clones only and misses some. This sample has under 150,000 clones; roughly 90% occur once, and the top ten carry 1.5% to 2%. The specimen comprised peripheral blood, sampled 28 days after the second AZD1222 dose. These receptors were obtained from an adult who received the AZD1222 COVID-19 vaccine.

This chain uses TRBV9 with TRBJ2-3, with 8 bases aligning to TRBD2. V gave up 7 bases and J gave up 2 bases; unmatched junction bases: 6. CDR3 length: 14 amino acids. CDR1 is SGDLS and CDR2 is YYNGEE in the germline V gene. The DNA for the CDR3 is TGTGCCAGCGGCTTTAGCGGGGCCACAGATACGCAGTATTTT. Protein: CASGFSGATDTQYF.

The chain is built from TRBV7-3 and TRBJ2-2, with TRBD1 matching over 7 bases. CDR1 is SGHTA and CDR2 is FQGTGA in the germline V gene. This CDR3 comprises 16 residues. V gave up 5 bases and J gave up 0 bases; unmatched junction bases: 6. CDR3 protein: CASSRTGTANTGELFF. CDR3 sequence (DNA): TGTGCCAGCAGCAGGACCGGGACAGCGAACACCGGGGAGCTGTTTTTT. The full variable domain, completed using reference TRBV7-3 and TRBJ2-2, is GAGVSQTPSNKVTEKGKYVELRCDPISGHTALYWYRQSLGQGPEFLIYFQGTGAADDSGLPNDRFFAVRPEGSVSTLKIQRTERGDSAVYLCASSRTGTANTGELFFGEGSRLTVL.

The chain recombines TRBV15 with TRBJ2-2; a possible D gene is TRBD1 (6 bases). V lost 8 bases to trimming and J lost 6 bases, with 16 bases between them. Germline CDR1 and CDR2: LNHNV and YYDKDF (reference sequence). The CDR3 is 14 amino acids. CDR3 protein: CATSAQGSAGELFF. CDR3 nucleotide sequence: TGTGCCACCTCAGCTCAGGGGTCAGCCGGGGAGCTGTTTTTT.

The chain combines TRBV14 with TRBJ1-6; 9 bases match TRBD1. In germline, CDR1 is SGHDN, CDR2 FVKESK. The CDR3 loop spans 14 amino acids. V lost 3 bases to trimming and J lost 9 bases; unmatched junction nucleotides: 3. CDR3: CASSQTGGASPLHF. The CDR3, as DNA: TGTGCCAGCAGCCAGACAGGGGGTGCTTCACCCCTCCACTTT.

The chain uses TRBV3-1 (or the pseudogene TRBV3-2) and TRBJ1-2; D gene unclear. The CDR3 contains 16 residues. Germline V gives CDR1 LGHDT, CDR2 YNNKEL (reference sequence). V dropped 0 bases and J dropped 5 bases, with 16 bases sitting between them. Here the CDR3 reads CASSQDPLTSLYGYTF. The CDR3 DNA reads as TGTGCCAGCAGCCAAGATCCTTTGACAAGTTTATATGGCTACACCTTC.

The chain has TRBV5-1 and TRBJ2-5; maybe TRBD2 (6 bases). The CDR3 totals 14 residues. V lost 3 bases and J lost 8, with 17 bases in between. CDR1 is SGHRS, CDR2 YFSETQ, per germline. CDR3 in amino acids: CASSWGDGSSTQYF. The CDR3 region has the DNA TGCGCCAGCAGCTGGGGGGACGGGTCGAGCACCCAGTACTTC.

The DNA of the CDR3 is TGTGCCAGCAGCGGTGTTTGGGACAGAGATAATTCACCCCTCCACTTT. Amino acid sequence: CASSGVWDRDNSPLHF. The chain employs TRBV3-1 (or the pseudogene TRBV3-2) and TRBJ1-6; 7 bases map to TRBD1. This CDR3 is 16 amino acids long. Germline assignment: CDR1 LGHDT and CDR2 YNNKEL (reference sequence). V trimming: 5 bases; J trimming: 5 bases; junction bases outside the gene matches: 9.

The chain uses TRBV28 and TRBJ1-6, with a weak D call TRBD1 (5 bases). This CDR3 has 14 amino acids. V was clipped by 6 bases and J by 6 bases, with 12 bases between them. Germline-derived CDR1 and CDR2 are MDHEN and SYDVKM. The CDR3 loop reads CASRPGTSNSPLHF. In DNA form, the CDR3 reads TGTGCCAGCAGACCAGGGACCAGTAATTCACCCCTCCACTTT.

This clone has only one observation. This rearrangement joins TRBV29-1 to TRBJ2-7, with TRBD2 matching 8 bases. The germline gives CDR1 SQVTM, CDR2 ANQGSEA. CDR3 length equals 12 residues. V was clipped by 4 bases and J by 3 bases; unmatched bases: 2. The DNA for the CDR3 is TGCAGCGTTGTAGGGACTAGCTACGAGCAGTACTTC. Translation gives CSVVGTSYEQYF.

The rearrangement links TRBV30 to TRBJ1-5; D uncertain. CDR3 length equals 14 residues. Trimming took 3 bases from V and 0 from J, leaving 9 bases between them. In germline, CDR1 is GTSNPN, CDR2 SVGIG (reference sequence). CDR3 nucleotides: TGTGCCTGGAGCCCCGGGTATAGCAATCAGCCCCAGCATTTT. Its translation: CAWSPGYSNQPQHF.

The chain combines TRBV20-1 with TRBJ2-1; no reliable D call. The CDR3 is 11 residues long. The germline V gene has CDR1 DFQATT and CDR2 SNEGSKA (reference sequence). Trimming stripped 4 bases from V and 15 bases from J, with 16 bases between. In DNA, the CDR3 is TGCAGTGCTAATGAGGCTACGACCGGGTTCTTC. Protein sequence: CSANEATTGFF.

The rearrangement joins TRBV6-2 or TRBV6-3 to TRBJ2-7, with TRBD2 matching 7 bases. Germline trimming cut 0 bases from V and 6 bases from J; bases unmatched to any gene: 8. Germline lookup yields CDR1 MNHEY and CDR2 SVGEGT. There are 15 residues in the CDR3. CDR3 nucleotide sequence: TGTGCCAGCAGTTACTCCGGACTAGGGTCCGGCGAGCAGTACTTC. It translates to CASSYSGLGSGEQYF.

Here the CDR3 reads CASKTANTGELFF. CDR3 DNA sequence: TGTGCCAGTAAGACAGCGAACACCGGGGAGCTGTTTTTT. The chain couples TRBV19 to TRBJ2-2; perhaps TRBD1 as D (5 bases). The germline gives CDR1 LNHDA, CDR2 SQIVND (reference sequence). The V end lost 7 bases, the J end lost 0 bases, and 6 bases lay between the germline ends. This CDR3 spans 13 amino acids.

This clone was detected only a few times. This chain uses TRBV12-2 with TRBJ1-1; the table's TRBD1 call for D was not verified on the DNA. TRBV12-2 is classified as a pseudogene. This CDR3 is built from 15 residues. The CDR3 bases are TGTGCAAGTCGCTTAGACAGGGTTATGAACACTGAAGCTTTCTTT. Its translation: CASRLDRVMNTEAFF.

This clone was counted once. The chain recombines TRBV3-1 (or the pseudogene TRBV3-2) with TRBJ2-7, with TRBD1 matching over 7 bases. The germline gives CDR1 LGHDT, CDR2 YNNKEL (reference sequence). There are 15 residues in the CDR3. J was trimmed by 5 bases and V by 3 bases; bases with no gene match: 10. The CDR3 DNA is TGTGCCAGCAGCCATAGAAGACAGGGCGGTAACGAGCAGTACTTC. It specifies CASSHRRQGGNEQYF.

The chain uses TRBV19 and TRBJ2-1; perhaps TRBD2 as D (5 bases). Between the trimmed V and J ends, which lost 8 bases and 8 bases, there was a span of 22 bases. The CDR3 length is 15 residues. Looked up from germline, CDR1 is LNHDA and CDR2 is SQIVND (reference sequence). Here the CDR3 reads CASGGGTSILDEQFF. In nucleotides, the CDR3 is TGTGCCAGTGGAGGTGGTACTTCTATCTTGGATGAGCAGTTCTTC.

The V and J genes are TRBV19 and TRBJ1-2; the D gene is possibly TRBD1 (5 bases). The CDR3 consists of 14 residues. CDR1 is LNHDA and CDR2 is SQIVND in the germline V gene (reference sequence). The V gene lost 5 bases and the J gene lost 3 bases, with 13 bases spanning the gap. The CDR3 nucleotides read TGTGCCAGTAGTTTACGACAGCGCGACTATGGCTACACCTTC. Translating it yields CASSLRQRDYGYTF.

This clone turned up a few times. The V and J genes are TRBV5-4 and TRBJ1-6; a weak D match, TRBD1 (6 bases). Germline V gene lookup returns CDR1 SGHNT and CDR2 YYREEE (reference sequence). This CDR3 region has 15 residues. V was trimmed by 4 bases and J by 7 bases, leaving 15 bases between them. The DNA of the CDR3 is TGTGCCAGCAGCCGGGGGCCGGAAGGCAATTCACCCCTCCACTTT. It codes for CASSRGPEGNSPLHF.

The CDR3, as DNA: TGTGCCAGCAGTCCAGGGGGGGCGCAAACTGAAGCTTTCTTT. It codes for CASSPGGAQTEAFF. V and J are TRBV28 and TRBJ1-1; 7 bases line up with TRBD1. Germline V lookup: CDR1 MDHEN, CDR2 SYDVKM. With V trimmed by 5 bases and J by 5 bases, 8 bases remained unmatched. This CDR3 has 14 residues.

The V and J genes are TRBV28 and TRBJ2-1, with TRBD2 matching over 12 bases. Germline V lookup: CDR1 MDHEN, CDR2 SYDVKM. Unmatched junction bases numbered 13, after V lost 10 bases and J lost 0 bases. The CDR3 runs to 18 residues. CDR3 sequence (DNA): TGTGCCACCGACCGGACTAGCGGGATCGGGAGCTCCTACAATGAGCAGTTCTTC. It encodes CATDRTSGIGSSYNEQFF.

The V call is TRBV2, the J call TRBJ2-1; TRBD2 matches at 8 bases. Germline V CDR1 and CDR2: SNHLY, FYNNEI. The CDR3 covers 16 residues. After removal of 0 bases from V and 7 bases from J, the junction contained 8 bases not matched to a gene. CDR3 loop: CASSEARGRLLNEQFF. The CDR3 bases are TGTGCCAGCAGTGAAGCCCGCGGGAGGCTACTTAATGAGCAGTTCTTC.

V is TRBV19 and J is TRBJ1-5; D uncertain. Trimming took 3 bases from V and 5 from J, leaving 14 bases between them. This CDR3 spans 15 amino acids. The germline CDR1 and CDR2 sequences are LNHDA and SQIVND (reference sequence). The CDR3 region is CASSIPGNSYQPQHF. CDR3 DNA sequence: TGTGCCAGTAGTATCCCGGGGAACTCTTATCAGCCCCAGCATTTT.